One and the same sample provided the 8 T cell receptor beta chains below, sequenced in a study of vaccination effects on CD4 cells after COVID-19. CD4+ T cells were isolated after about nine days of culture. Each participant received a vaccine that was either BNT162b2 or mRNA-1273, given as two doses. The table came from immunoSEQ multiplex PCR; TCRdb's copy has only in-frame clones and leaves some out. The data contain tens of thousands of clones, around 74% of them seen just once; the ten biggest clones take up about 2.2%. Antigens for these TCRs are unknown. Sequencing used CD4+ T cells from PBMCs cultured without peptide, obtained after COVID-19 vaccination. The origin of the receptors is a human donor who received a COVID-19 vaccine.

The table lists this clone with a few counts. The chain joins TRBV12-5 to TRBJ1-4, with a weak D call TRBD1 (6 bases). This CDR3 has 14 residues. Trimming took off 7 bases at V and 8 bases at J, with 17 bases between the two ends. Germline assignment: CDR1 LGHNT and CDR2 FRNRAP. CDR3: CASASGTTLEKLFF. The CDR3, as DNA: TGTGCTAGTGCCTCCGGGACAACTTTAGAAAAACTGTTTTTT. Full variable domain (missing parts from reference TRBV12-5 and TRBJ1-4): DARVTQTPRHKVTEMGQEVTMRCQPILGHNTVFWYRQTMMQGLELLAYFRNRAPLDDSGMPKDRFSAEMPDATLATLKIQPSEPRDSAVYFCASASGTTLEKLFFGSGTQLSVL.

The CDR3 nucleotides are TGTGCCAGTAGTCAGAGTCGGGGACAGGGAGGGAATCAGCCCCAGCATTTT. Translation gives CASSQSRGQGGNQPQHF. The chain has TRBV19 and TRBJ1-5; 9 bases align to TRBD1. The CDR3 has 17 amino acids. Germline trimming cut 5 bases from V and 4 bases from J; bases unmatched to any gene: 12. The germline V gene has CDR1 LNHDA and CDR2 SQIVND (reference sequence). The whole variable domain, remainder taken from reference TRBV19 and TRBJ1-5, is DGGITQSPKYLFRKEGQNVTLSCEQNLNHDAMYWYRQDPGQGLRLIYYSQIVNDFQKGDIAEGYSVSREKKESFPLTVTSAQKNPTAFYLCASSQSRGQGGNQPQHFGDGTRLSIL.

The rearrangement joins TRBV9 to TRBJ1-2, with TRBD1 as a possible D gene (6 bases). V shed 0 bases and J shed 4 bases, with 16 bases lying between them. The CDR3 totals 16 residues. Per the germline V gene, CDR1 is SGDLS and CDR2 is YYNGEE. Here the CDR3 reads CASSVGSGEGRYGYTF. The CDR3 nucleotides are TGTGCCAGCAGCGTAGGTTCAGGGGAGGGTCGCTATGGCTACACCTTC.

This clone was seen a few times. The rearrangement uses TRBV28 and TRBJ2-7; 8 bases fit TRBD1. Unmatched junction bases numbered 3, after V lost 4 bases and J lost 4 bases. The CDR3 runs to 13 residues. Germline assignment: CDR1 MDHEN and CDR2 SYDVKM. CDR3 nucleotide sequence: TGTGCCAGCAGTTCCAGGGGGCCATACGAGCAGTACGTC. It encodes CASSSRGPYEQYV.

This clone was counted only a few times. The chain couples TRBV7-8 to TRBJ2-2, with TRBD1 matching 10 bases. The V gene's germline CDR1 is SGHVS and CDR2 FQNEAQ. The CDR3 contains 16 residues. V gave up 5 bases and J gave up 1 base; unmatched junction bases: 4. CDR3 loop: CASSPRDRGNTGELFF. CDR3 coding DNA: TGTGCCAGCAGCCCTCGGGACAGGGGGAACACCGGGGAGCTGTTTTTT.

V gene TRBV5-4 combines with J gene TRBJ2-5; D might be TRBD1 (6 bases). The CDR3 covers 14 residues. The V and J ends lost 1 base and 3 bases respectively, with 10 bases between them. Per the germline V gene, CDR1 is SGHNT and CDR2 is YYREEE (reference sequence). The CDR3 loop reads CASSLYRVEETQYF. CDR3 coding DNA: TGTGCCAGCAGCTTGTACAGGGTAGAAGAGACCCAGTACTTC.

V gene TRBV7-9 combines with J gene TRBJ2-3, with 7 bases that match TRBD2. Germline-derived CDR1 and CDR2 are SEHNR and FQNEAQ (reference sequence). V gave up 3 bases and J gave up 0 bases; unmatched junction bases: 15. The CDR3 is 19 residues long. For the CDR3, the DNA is TGTGCCAGCAGCTTCCGGGCCGGGGGGACCCGGATTAGCACAGATACGCAGTATTTT. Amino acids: CASSFRAGGTRISTDTQYF. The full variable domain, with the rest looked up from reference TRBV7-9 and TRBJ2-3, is DTGVSQNPRHKITKRGQNVTFRCDPISEHNRLYWYRQTLGQGPEFLTYFQNEAQLEKSRLLSDRFSAERPKGSFSTLEIQRTEQGDSAMYLCASSFRAGGTRISTDTQYFGPGTRLTVL.

The CDR3, as DNA: TGTGCCAGCAGTCACGACAGCAGCTTCAATCAGCCCCAGCATTTT. Its protein product is CASSHDSSFNQPQHF. The chain carries TRBV6-2 or TRBV6-3 and TRBJ1-5; weak D call: TRBD1 (5 bases). Germline CDR1 MNHEY, CDR2 SVGEGT. Deletions cut 5 bases from V and 3 bases from J, with 14 bases between. The CDR3 sequence is 15 residues long.